This TCR beta chain was identified in a study of shared clonotypes between healthy human individuals. Study-level information: Aged between 18 and 49, the donors were two women and three men. General observations from the study: The generation probabilities recorded for non-shared clonotypes fell below those of clonotypes shared by all four donors.

About this clone: Its antigen is not known.

Data came from immunoSEQ multiplex PCR; TCRdb stores just in-frame clones and leaves some out. In the table there are about a million clones, less than 85% of which are singletons. The CDR3 is made up of 15 amino acids. Germline V gene sequence: CDR1 SGDLS, CDR2 YYNGEE. Trimming pared 3 bases from V and 0 bases from J, leaving 7 bases between. Sequenced material: memory CD4+ T cells sorted from blood. The subset: CD45RA-negative fraction. The rearrangement joins TRBV9 to TRBJ1-6; D call uncertain. This clonotype was obtained from a man aged 18 to 29 in good health. The CDR3 protein is CASSERSSYNSPLHF. CDR3 in DNA: TGTGCCAGCAGCGAACGGAGCTCCTATAATTCACCCCTCCACTTT.